This T cell receptor beta chain was obtained from a study of STAT3 mutations in large granular lymphocyte leukemia. In the study overall: Canonical activating STAT3 mutations were detected in roughly half of the longitudinally sequenced T-LGLL patients. Study-wide points: At least one immunodominant TCR beta clonotype appeared in every T-cell large granular lymphocyte leukemia patient. TCR clonotype switching after therapy occurred in about 35% of the 18 patients. Variable sampling intervals and differing treatment regimens complicated linking therapy response to TCR clonal burden changes.

Notes on this clone: The antigen is unknown.

The repertoire was sequenced with immunoSEQ multiplex PCR; TCRdb's copy has only in-frame clones and lacks some. The table has several thousand clones, approximately 35% seen once. The receptor's source is a middle-aged woman with T-cell large granular lymphocyte leukemia. Some clones in this sample may be carry-over from other donors' samples. Material for sequencing was peripheral blood mononuclear cells.

The CDR3 spells CASSPNQGLYEQYF. For the CDR3, the DNA is TGCGCCAGCAGCCCCAACCAGGGGCTCTACGAGCAGTACTTC. This sequence joins TRBV5-1 and TRBJ2-7; the D gene is possibly TRBD1 (6 bases). The length of the CDR3 is 14 residues. V was clipped by 4 bases and J by 3 bases, with 14 bases between them. CDR1 SGHRS and CDR2 YFSETQ come from the germline V gene.